Presented here are 3 T cell receptor beta chains from one specimen sequenced in a study of blood T cell repertoires in COVID-19. Sequencing was performed with immunoSEQ multiplex PCR; in TCRdb, only in-frame clones are kept and a portion is missing. The sample contains about 310,000 clones, roughly nine tenths of which appear only once. Sequencing input: PBMCs or T cells enriched from blood (not recorded which). The receptors stem from a woman between 25 and 40 years old who had recovered from COVID-19.

This clone has only one observation. The V call is TRBV14, the J call TRBJ2-7; 10 bases align to TRBD1. This CDR3 spans 16 amino acids. Germline CDR1 reads SGHDN; CDR2 reads FVKESK. The J segment lost 0 bases and the V segment lost 3 bases, leaving 5 bases of the junction unmatched. The DNA for the CDR3 is TGTGCCAGCAGCCAGGCCGGGACAGGGGCCTCCTACGAGCAGTACTTC. Amino acid sequence: CASSQAGTGASYEQYF.

The chain employs TRBV2 and TRBJ1-1; 7 nucleotides align to TRBD1. V lost 5 bases, J lost 2 bases, and 5 bases stayed unmatched. The CDR3 loop spans 14 amino acids. Looked up from germline, CDR1 is SNHLY and CDR2 is FYNNEI. Here the CDR3 DNA reads TGTGCCAGCAGTTTCGACAGGGCTAACACTGAAGCTTTCTTT. This sequence encodes CASSFDRANTEAFF.

The chain combines TRBV13 with TRBJ2-1; 9 bases agree with TRBD1. V lost 2 bases and J lost 5; bases outside the gene matches: 4. Germline V CDR1 and CDR2: PRHDT, FYEKMQ (reference sequence). This CDR3 region has 15 residues. The chain's CDR3 is CASSLSGTGHNEQFF. The DNA of the CDR3 is TGTGCCAGCAGCTTAAGTGGGACAGGGCACAATGAGCAGTTCTTC.